These T cell receptor beta chains were read from a single sample in a study of T-cell memory formation after mild COVID-19. Each CDR3 protein gets one entry after TCRdb re-called the 5' RACE reads with MiXCR. The sample has hundreds of thousands of distinct CDR3 sequences; 20% are singletons. The sample was PBMCs or a T cell subset sorted from them (not recorded which). Every receptor here comes from an adult woman who had mild COVID-19 (a few samples of this study predate the infection). Cell type and time point are not known. Both conserved end residues are part of each CDR3. A D gene is named only where the DNA matches it firmly. Clone size is given for some rows only: seen once, a few or many times, or a class if the clone is expanded.

J gene: TRBJ2-1; V gene: TRBV12-3/TRBV12-4; clone size: .; D gene: .; CDR3 DNA: TGTGCCAGCCGAAGCACGGGGATGCGCGGGAATGAGCAGTTCTTC; CDR3 protein: CASRSTGMRGNEQFF
J gene: TRBJ2-1; V gene: TRBV20-1; clone size: few; D gene: TRBD2; CDR3 DNA: TGCAGTGCTAGAGAAGCGGGGGGGCACAATGAGCAGTTCTTC; CDR3 protein: CSAREAGGHNEQFF
J gene: TRBJ1-3; V gene: TRBV7-2; clone size: .; D gene: TRBD1; CDR3 DNA: TGTGCCAGCAGCTCGACAGGGTACGGAAACACCATATATTTT; CDR3 protein: CASSSTGYGNTIYF
J gene: TRBJ2-2; V gene: TRBV14; clone size: many; D gene: .; CDR3 DNA: TGTGCCAGCAGCCAAGATCCCGACACCGGGGAGCTGTTTTTT; CDR3 protein: CASSQDPDTGELFF
J gene: TRBJ2-7; V gene: TRBV5-8; clone size: few; D gene: .; CDR3 DNA: TGTGCCAGCAGCTTGGAGGTCGGGTTTCGCCTGGGGCAGTACTTC; CDR3 protein: CASSLEVGFRLGQYF
J gene: TRBJ2-7; V gene: TRBV29-1; clone size: few; D gene: .; CDR3 DNA: TGCAGCGTTAAGGGACCGACCTACGAGCAGTACTTC; CDR3 protein: CSVKGPTYEQYF
J gene: TRBJ2-7; V gene: TRBV5-1; clone size: few; D gene: .; CDR3 DNA: TGCGCCAGCAGCTTGAGGACAGTCGGACACTACGAGCAGTACTTC; CDR3 protein: CASSLRTVGHYEQYF
J gene: TRBJ1-1; V gene: TRBV11-2; clone size: .; D gene: .; CDR3 DNA: TGTGCCAGCAGCTCGTGGGCCGGGGCAGCTTTCTTT; CDR3 protein: CASSSWAGAAFF
J gene: TRBJ1-1; V gene: TRBV4-1; clone size: few; D gene: .; CDR3 DNA: TGCGCCAGCAGCCAACCTACACGGGGTAGGGACACTGAAGCTTTCTTT; CDR3 protein: CASSQPTRGRDTEAFF
J gene: TRBJ2-7; V gene: TRBV7-9; clone size: .; D gene: .; CDR3 DNA: TGTGCCAGCAGCTCCAGTCCACACGAGCAGTACTTC; CDR3 protein: CASSSSPHEQYF
J gene: TRBJ2-7; V gene: TRBV9; clone size: .; D gene: .; CDR3 DNA: TGTGCCAGCAGCGTAGAAAGTAGCGGAACCTACGAGCAGTACTTC; CDR3 protein: CASSVESSGTYEQYF
J gene: TRBJ2-5; V gene: TRBV7-8; clone size: .; D gene: TRBD2; CDR3 DNA: TGTGCCAGCAGCGCGGGGACTGGTGCTAGCGGACTTACCCAGTACTTC; CDR3 protein: CASSAGTGASGLTQYF
J gene: TRBJ1-3; V gene: TRBV7-2; clone size: .; D gene: .; CDR3 DNA: TGTGCCAGCAGAAACCGGCCAGACTCTGGAAACACCATATATTTT; CDR3 protein: CASRNRPDSGNTIYF
J gene: TRBJ2-1; V gene: TRBV29-1; clone size: few; D gene: TRBD2; CDR3 DNA: TGCAGCGTTGTGGTGGGACTAGGCTTCAATGAGCAGTTCTTC; CDR3 protein: CSVVVGLGFNEQFF
J gene: TRBJ2-7; V gene: TRBV6-5; clone size: few; D gene: TRBD2; CDR3 DNA: TGTGCCAGCAGTTACTCGCGGTTAGCGGGAGATCTGTACTTC; CDR3 protein: CASSYSRLAGDLYF
J gene: TRBJ2-3; V gene: TRBV5-1; clone size: few; D gene: .; CDR3 DNA: TGCGCCAGCAGAGACAGGCACTTCGCAGATACGCAGTATTTT; CDR3 protein: CASRDRHFADTQYF
J gene: TRBJ1-2; V gene: TRBV6-5; clone size: .; D gene: .; CDR3 DNA: TGTGCCAGCAGTTACTCTCCAGATCCCCTGTATGGCTACACCTTC; CDR3 protein: CASSYSPDPLYGYTF
J gene: TRBJ1-3; V gene: TRBV11-2; clone size: few; D gene: .; CDR3 DNA: TGTGCCAGCAGCTTTAGACAGGTGGACACCATATATTTT; CDR3 protein: CASSFRQVDTIYF
J gene: TRBJ1-5; V gene: TRBV7-6; clone size: .; D gene: .; CDR3 DNA: TGTGCCAGCAGCCGACAGACCAATCAGCCCCAGCATTTT; CDR3 protein: CASSRQTNQPQHF
J gene: TRBJ2-5; V gene: TRBV18; clone size: few; D gene: TRBD1; CDR3 DNA: TGTGCCAGCTCACCACGGACAGGTCCTCAAGAGACCCAGTACTTC; CDR3 protein: CASSPRTGPQETQYF
J gene: TRBJ2-7; V gene: TRBV20-1; clone size: few; D gene: .; CDR3 DNA: TGCAGTGCTAGCCCCCACCACTACGAGCAGTACTTC; CDR3 protein: CSASPHHYEQYF
J gene: TRBJ2-7; V gene: TRBV7-6; clone size: .; D gene: .; CDR3 DNA: TGTGCCAGCAGCCTCTTAGATGCAGAGCAGTACTTC; CDR3 protein: CASSLLDAEQYF